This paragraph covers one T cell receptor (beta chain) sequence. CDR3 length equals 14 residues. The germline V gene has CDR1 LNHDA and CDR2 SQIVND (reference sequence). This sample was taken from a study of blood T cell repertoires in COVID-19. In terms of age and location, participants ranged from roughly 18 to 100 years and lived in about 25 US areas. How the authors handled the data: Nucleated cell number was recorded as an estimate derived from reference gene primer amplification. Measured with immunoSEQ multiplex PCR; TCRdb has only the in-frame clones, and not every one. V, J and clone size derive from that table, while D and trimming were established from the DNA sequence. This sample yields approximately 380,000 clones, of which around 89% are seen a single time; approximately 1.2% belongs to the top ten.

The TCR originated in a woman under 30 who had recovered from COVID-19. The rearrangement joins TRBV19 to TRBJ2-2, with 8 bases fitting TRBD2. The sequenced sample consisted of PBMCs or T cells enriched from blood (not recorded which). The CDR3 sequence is CATQRGGNDRRLFF. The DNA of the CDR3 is TGTGCGACTCAACGGGGGGGAAATGACCGACGGCTGTTTTTT.